This passage covers 19 T cell receptor beta chains from one sample sequenced in a study of CD8 T cells in ankylosing spondylitis. Using its own MiXCR run on the 5' RACE reads, TCRdb lists one record per CDR3 protein. The top ten hold roughly 28% of the sample, which has under 200,000 distinct CDR3 sequences, 11% seen once. Sequencing was carried out using blood, either unsorted or a sorted T cell fraction (not recorded which). The receptors stem from a male donor with ankylosing spondylitis or in good health (not recorded which).

In its sample, this clonotype was seen many times. This chain's CDR3 is CASSPPSGRSTDTQYF. The CDR3 nucleotides are TGTGCCAGCAGCCCCCCCAGCGGGAGAAGCACAGATACGCAGTATTTT. This chain links TRBV6-1 with TRBJ2-3; 8 bases are a match to TRBD2. V was clipped by 6 bases and J by 0 bases; unmatched bases: 8. Germline lookup yields CDR1 MNHNS and CDR2 SASEGT. The CDR3 extends over 16 amino acids.

The sample holds many counts of this clonotype. The chain uses TRBV27 and TRBJ2-1; no clear D. The CDR3 runs 14 residues. Looked up from germline, CDR1 is MNHEY and CDR2 is SMNVEV (reference sequence). V dropped 3 bases and J dropped 0 bases, with 6 bases sitting between them. Here the CDR3 DNA reads TGTGCCAGCAGTTTCATTGGCTCCTACAATGAGCAGTTCTTC. This codes for CASSFIGSYNEQFF.

This clonotype has a count of ten or more. The rearrangement links TRBV7-8 to TRBJ1-2; no reliable D call. The CDR3 covers 14 residues. Between the trimmed V and J ends, which lost 1 base and 5 bases, there was a span of 11 bases. Germline lookup yields CDR1 SGHVS and CDR2 FQNEAQ. CDR3 sequence: CASSLESMSYGYTF. CDR3 bases: TGTGCCAGCAGCTTAGAATCCATGAGTTATGGCTACACCTTC.

This clonotype was observed a handful of times. The chain employs TRBV20-1 and TRBJ2-7; a weak D match, TRBD1 (5 bases). Trimming cost V 2 bases and J 0 bases, with 14 bases left between them. The CDR3 runs 15 residues. CDR1 is DFQATT and CDR2 is SNEGSKA in the germline V gene (reference sequence). The CDR3 reads CSARTGRTSSYEQYF. The CDR3 nucleotides are TGCAGTGCTAGAACAGGACGGACGAGCTCCTACGAGCAGTACTTC.

This clonotype was counted many times. The chain has TRBV10-3 and TRBJ2-7; D is unclear. The CDR3 loop spans 14 amino acids. The ends were cut back, 4 bases at V and 0 bases at J, with 10 bases in the middle. Germline V lookup: CDR1 ENHRY, CDR2 SYGVKD. The CDR3 region is CAISVTLSSYEQYF. CDR3 DNA sequence: TGTGCCATCAGTGTAACTCTTAGCTCCTACGAGCAGTACTTC.

This clonotype was detected ten times or more. This chain's CDR3 is CASSTGQGMNTEAFF. The CDR3 region has the DNA TGTGCCAGCAGCACCGGACAGGGGATGAACACTGAAGCTTTCTTT. The chain joins TRBV11-2 to TRBJ1-1, with 9 bases aligning to TRBD1. This CDR3 is 15 amino acids long. From germline, CDR1 is SGHAT and CDR2 FQNNGV. Unmatched junction bases numbered 4, after V lost 5 bases and J lost 0 bases.

Turning to this clonotype: This clone may be a read error of a much larger clone one base away. This chain joins TRBV2 and TRBJ2-3; tentatively, D is TRBD2 (7 bases). The CDR3 runs 16 residues. Looked up from germline, CDR1 is SNHLY and CDR2 is FYNNEI. CDR3 in amino acids: CVSKWAGASGADTQYF. In DNA, the CDR3 is TGTGTCAGCAAATGGGCGGGGGCCTCCGGAGCAGATACGCAGTATTTT.

This clonotype was seen a few times. The rearrangement uses TRBV3-1 and TRBJ2-3; unclear D gene. V was pared by 5 bases and J by 3 bases, with 12 bases between. The CDR3 is 14 residues long. The germline CDR1 and CDR2 sequences are LGHDT and YNNKEL (reference sequence). As DNA, the CDR3 is TGTGCCAGCAGCTTATGGGGTGAGACAGATACGCAGTATTTT. Encoded protein: CASSLWGETDTQYF.

The rearrangement joins TRBV18 to TRBJ2-3; D gene unclear. This CDR3 has 16 amino acids. V lost 4 bases, J lost 0 bases, and 14 bases lay in between. From germline, CDR1 is KGHSH and CDR2 LQKENI. In DNA, the CDR3 is TGTGCCAGCTCACGGTACCAGACCACTAGCACAGATACGCAGTATTTT. Its protein product is CASSRYQTTSTDTQYF.

This clonotype was seen at least ten times. The chain carries TRBV24-1 and TRBJ2-3; no clear D gene. From germline, CDR1 is KGHDR and CDR2 SFDVKD. This CDR3 spans 15 amino acids. The V and J ends lost 4 bases and 5 bases respectively, with 15 bases between them. The CDR3, as DNA: TGTGCCACCAGTGACCATGGACCCCCCGGAGATACGCAGTATTTT. This translates into CATSDHGPPGDTQYF.

This clonotype was observed at least ten times. At one end the junction does not follow the germline gene, possibly because of a read error. In DNA form, the CDR3 reads TGCTGTGCTAGAGATGGGTGGGACAGGCGACCCACAGATACGCAGTATTTT. Residues: CCARDGWDRRPTDTQYF. V is TRBV20-1 and J is TRBJ2-3; 8 nucleotides match TRBD1. Germline V gene lookup returns CDR1 DFQATT and CDR2 SNEGSKA (reference sequence). CDR3 size: 17 residues.

This rearrangement joins TRBV15 to TRBJ1-2, with TRBD1 matching over 8 bases. Losses at the gene ends were 5 bases for V and 8 bases for J; bases not matched to a gene: 4. This CDR3 has 12 amino acids. Germline lookup yields CDR1 LNHNV and CDR2 YYDKDF (reference sequence). CDR3 in amino acids: CATSGTGWGYTF. The CDR3 coding sequence is TGTGCCACCAGCGGGACAGGTTGGGGCTACACCTTC.

This clonotype was recorded at least ten times. The chain employs TRBV3-1 and TRBJ2-2, with unresolved D. The CDR3 loop spans 14 amino acids. Trimming cost V 4 bases and J 6 bases, with 12 bases left between them. The germline gives CDR1 LGHDT, CDR2 YNNKEL (reference sequence). CDR3 sequence reads: CASSPQSSSGELFF. CDR3 sequence (DNA): TGTGCCAGCAGCCCTCAGAGTAGTTCCGGGGAGCTGTTTTTT.

The gene calls are TRBV11-2 and TRBJ2-1; 11 nucleotides line up with TRBD2. The germline V gene has CDR1 SGHAT and CDR2 FQNNGV. The CDR3 sequence is 15 residues long. Trimming removed 4 bases from V and 8 bases from J; junction bases left unmatched: 7. CDR3 DNA: TGTGCCAGCAGCTCAGGACTAGCGGGTACAGATGAGCAGTTCTTC. This codes for CASSSGLAGTDEQFF.

This clonotype was seen more than once but under ten times. This sequence joins TRBV10-1 and TRBJ2-3, with a tentative D call TRBD2 (5 bases). The CDR3 is made up of 16 amino acids. Trimming took off 7 bases at V and 2 bases at J, with 19 bases between the two ends. Germline V CDR1 and CDR2: WNHNN, SYGVQD (reference sequence). CDR3 coding DNA: TGCGCCAGCATCTCTCCGTGGGCGAGGGTCACAGATACGCAGTATTTT. Residues: CASISPWARVTDTQYF.

Many counts were recorded for this clonotype. The chain has TRBV20-1 and TRBJ2-3; the D gene is possibly TRBD2 (7 bases). V lost 5 bases, J lost 3 bases, and 18 bases lay in between. The length of the CDR3 is 15 residues. CDR1 is DFQATT, CDR2 SNEGSKA, per germline (reference sequence). This CDR3 reads CSALGGAGLTDTQYF. In DNA, the CDR3 is TGCAGTGCTCTTGGGGGGGCCGGTTTGACAGATACGCAGTATTTT.

The table lists this clonotype with many counts. The chain carries TRBV6-2 or TRBV6-3 and TRBJ2-1; D tentatively fits TRBD1 or TRBD2 (5 bases each). Germline-derived CDR1 and CDR2 are MNHEY and SVGEGT. The CDR3 runs 13 residues. V lost 7 bases, J lost 1 base, and 8 bases lay in between. The CDR3 loop reads CASNEGSYNEQFF. CDR3 coding DNA: TGTGCCAGCAATGAGGGGTCCTACAATGAGCAGTTCTTC.

In its sample, this clonotype was seen many times. CDR3 amino acids: CASNPTLNNEQFF. CDR3 DNA: TGTGCCAGCAACCCTACACTTAACAATGAGCAGTTCTTC. V and J are TRBV28 and TRBJ2-1; D remains unclear. Germline CDR1 and CDR2: MDHEN and SYDVKM. The CDR3 extends over 13 amino acids. Trimming stripped 7 bases from V and 5 bases from J, with 12 bases between.

This chain links TRBV27 with TRBJ1-1, with a tentative D call TRBD1 (5 bases). V was trimmed by 6 bases and J by 0 bases, leaving 14 bases between them. The CDR3 totals 15 residues. Germline CDR1 and CDR2: MNHEY and SMNVEV (reference sequence). The CDR3 here is CASSNLDSLNTEAFF. The CDR3 region has the DNA TGTGCCAGCAGCAATCTCGACAGTTTGAACACTGAAGCTTTCTTT.